What follows is one T cell receptor (beta chain) and its context. TCRdb recomputed calls from the 5' RACE reads with MiXCR, one row per CDR3 protein. The table records 300,000 to 400,000 distinct CDR3 sequences, under 25% of them present only once. The data were taken from a study of T-cell memory formation after mild COVID-19. V was shortened by 3 bases and J by 9 bases, with 12 bases between the two germline ends. The CDR3 consists of 13 residues. CDR1 and CDR2 from the germline V gene are SGHTA and FQGNSA. The clonotype originates from an adult woman who had mild COVID-19 (a few samples of this study predate the infection). Cell type and time point are not known. The sequencing input was PBMCs or a T cell subset sorted from them (not recorded which). The rearrangement joins TRBV7-2 to TRBJ1-5, with D perhaps TRBD1 (5 bases). The CDR3 sequence is CASSFSRDGPQHF. CDR3 nucleotides: TGTGCCAGCAGCTTCTCCAGGGATGGGCCCCAGCATTTT.